This entry features one T cell receptor (beta chain) sequence. The target of this receptor is not known. No base quality information exists; no much larger clone differs at one position. These data are taken from a study of control samples from healthy donors and cancer patients (TCRdb year 2020). Libraries were built with the immunoSEQ multiplex PCR assay. Held by TCRdb, this immuneACCESS table contains in-frame sequences only and omits some clones. Under half of the omission traces to an unresolved V gene where checked; the cause of the rest is unknown. Recorded for this sample are about 100,000 clones; about 88% of them occurred a single time. The ten most abundant clones make up 15% to 20% of the sample. As encoded in the germline V gene, CDR1 is SGHRS while CDR2 is YFSETQ. The V end loses 1 base and the J end loses 1 base, and a stretch of 8 bases separates them. The CDR3 holds 14 amino acids from the cysteine to the phenylalanine. Only the CDR3 DNA is retained, 42 bases long and in frame from the first base.

The sample taken for sequencing was blood. The TCR comes from a woman aged 45-65 years in good health. This sequence uses TRBV5-1 and TRBJ1-1; the D region possibly corresponds to TRBD1 (5 bases align). Here the CDR3 is given as CASSLSGENTEAFF. The nucleotides read TGCGCCAGCAGCTTGTCGGGGGAGAACACTGAAGCTTTCTTT.